This TCR beta chain was obtained from a study of blood T cell repertoires in COVID-19. Turning to the study itself: Sites across the United States, Italy and Spain contributed samples from acute and convalescent COVID-19. T cells, B-cell-depleted T cells, or PBMCs supplied cDNA or gDNA.

CDR3 length: 13 residues. Looked up from germline, CDR1 is SNHLY and CDR2 is FYNNEI. Deletions cut 2 bases from V and 7 bases from J, with 11 bases between. Original processing methods: Amplification from reference gene primers served as the basis for estimated nucleated cell counts. Produced via immunoSEQ multiplex PCR; TCRdb's table is partial and in-frame only. D and trimming come from the DNA, and the V and J calls and clone size come from that table. The profile covers approximately 8,000 clones, with more than 60% appearing a single time and 15% to 20% taken by the ten largest. The source material was peripheral blood. The sequence was obtained from a human donor in a cohort sampled during active COVID-19. The chain couples TRBV2 to TRBJ1-1; tentatively, D is TRBD1 (6 bases). CDR3 in DNA: TGTGCCAGCAGTGAAAGGACAGCTGATGAAGCTTTCTTT. Amino acids: CASSERTADEAFF.